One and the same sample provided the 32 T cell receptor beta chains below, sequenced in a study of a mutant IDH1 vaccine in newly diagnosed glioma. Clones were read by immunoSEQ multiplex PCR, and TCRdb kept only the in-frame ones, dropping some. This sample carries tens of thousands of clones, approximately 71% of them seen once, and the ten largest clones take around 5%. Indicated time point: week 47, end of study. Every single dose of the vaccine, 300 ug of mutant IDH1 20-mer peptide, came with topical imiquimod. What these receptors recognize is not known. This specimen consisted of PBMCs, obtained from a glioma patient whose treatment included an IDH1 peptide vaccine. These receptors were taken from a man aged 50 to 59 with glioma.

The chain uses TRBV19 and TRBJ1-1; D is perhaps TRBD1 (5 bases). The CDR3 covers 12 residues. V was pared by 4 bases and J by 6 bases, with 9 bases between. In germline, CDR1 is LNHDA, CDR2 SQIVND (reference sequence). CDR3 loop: CASSTGRAEAFF. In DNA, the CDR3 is TGTGCCAGTAGTACAGGGCGGGCTGAAGCTTTCTTT.

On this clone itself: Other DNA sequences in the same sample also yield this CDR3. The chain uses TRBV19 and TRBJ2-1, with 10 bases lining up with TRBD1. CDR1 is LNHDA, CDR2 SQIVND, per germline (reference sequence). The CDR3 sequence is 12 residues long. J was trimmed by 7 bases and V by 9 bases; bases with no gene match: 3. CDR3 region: CASGQGGNEQFF. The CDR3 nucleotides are TGTGCCAGCGGACAGGGGGGGAATGAGCAGTTCTTC.

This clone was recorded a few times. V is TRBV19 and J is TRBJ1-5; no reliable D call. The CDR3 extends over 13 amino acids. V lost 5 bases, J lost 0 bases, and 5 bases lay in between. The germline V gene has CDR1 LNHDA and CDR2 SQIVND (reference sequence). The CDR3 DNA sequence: TGTGCCAGTAGTCTCAATAGCAATCAGCCCCAGCATTTT. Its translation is CASSLNSNQPQHF.

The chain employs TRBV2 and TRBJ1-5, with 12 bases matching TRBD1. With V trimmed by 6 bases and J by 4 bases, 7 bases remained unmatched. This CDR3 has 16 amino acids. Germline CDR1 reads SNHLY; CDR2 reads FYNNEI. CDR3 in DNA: TGTGCCAGCAGACTCGGGACAGGGGGCGCGAATCAGCCCCAGCATTTT. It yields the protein CASRLGTGGANQPQHF.

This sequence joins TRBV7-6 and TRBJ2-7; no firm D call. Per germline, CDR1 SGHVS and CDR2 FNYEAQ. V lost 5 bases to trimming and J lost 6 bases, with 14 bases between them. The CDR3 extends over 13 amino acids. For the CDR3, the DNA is TGTGCCAGCAGCCGCCCCCCCCGGCCCGAGCAGTACTTC. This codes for CASSRPPRPEQYF.

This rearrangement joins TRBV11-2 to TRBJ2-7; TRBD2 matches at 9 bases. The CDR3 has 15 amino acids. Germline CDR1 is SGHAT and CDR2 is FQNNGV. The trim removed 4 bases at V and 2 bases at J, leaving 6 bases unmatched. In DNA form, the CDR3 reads TGTGCCAGCAGCTATAGCGGGGGCGAACCCTACGAGCAGTACTTC. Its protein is CASSYSGGEPYEQYF.

Here the CDR3 reads CASSGGWGNEQFF. The DNA of the CDR3 is TGTGCCAGCAGCGGGGGGTGGGGGAATGAGCAGTTCTTC. V is TRBV5-4 and J is TRBJ2-1; the D gene is possibly TRBD2 (6 bases). With 4 bases removed from V and 7 bases from J, the gap between germline ends came to 12 bases. The germline gives CDR1 SGHNT, CDR2 YYREEE (reference sequence). The CDR3 totals 13 residues.

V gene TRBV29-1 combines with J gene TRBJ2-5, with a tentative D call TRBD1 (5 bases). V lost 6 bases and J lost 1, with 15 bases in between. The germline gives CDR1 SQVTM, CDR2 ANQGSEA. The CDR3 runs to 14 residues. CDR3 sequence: CSVAKGSPQETQYF. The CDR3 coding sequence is TGCAGCGTGGCCAAGGGGTCCCCCCAAGAGACCCAGTACTTC.

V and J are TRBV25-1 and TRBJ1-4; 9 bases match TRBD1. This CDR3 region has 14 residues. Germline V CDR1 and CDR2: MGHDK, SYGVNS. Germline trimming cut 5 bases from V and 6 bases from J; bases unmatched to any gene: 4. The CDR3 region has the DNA TGTGCCAGCAGTAAGGGACAGGGCTATGAAAAACTGTTTTTT. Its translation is CASSKGQGYEKLFF.

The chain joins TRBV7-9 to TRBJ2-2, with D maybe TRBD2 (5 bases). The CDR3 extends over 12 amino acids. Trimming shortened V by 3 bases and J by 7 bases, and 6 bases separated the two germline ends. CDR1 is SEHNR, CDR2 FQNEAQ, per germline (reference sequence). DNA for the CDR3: TGTGCCAGCAGCTTCGGGGTCGGGGAGCTGTTTTTT. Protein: CASSFGVGELFF.

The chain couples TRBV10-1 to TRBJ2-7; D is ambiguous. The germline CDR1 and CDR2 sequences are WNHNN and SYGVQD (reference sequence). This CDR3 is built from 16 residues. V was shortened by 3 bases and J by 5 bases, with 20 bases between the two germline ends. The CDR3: CASSDRSKGLQHEQYF. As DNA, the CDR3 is TGCGCCAGCAGTGATCGATCGAAAGGGCTGCAACACGAGCAGTACTTC.

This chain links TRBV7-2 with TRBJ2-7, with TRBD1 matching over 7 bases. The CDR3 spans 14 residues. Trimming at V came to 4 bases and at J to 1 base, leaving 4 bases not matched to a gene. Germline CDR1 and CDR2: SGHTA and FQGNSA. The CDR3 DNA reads TGTGCCAGCAGCTCAACAGGGGATTCCTACGAGCAGTACTTC. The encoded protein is CASSSTGDSYEQYF.

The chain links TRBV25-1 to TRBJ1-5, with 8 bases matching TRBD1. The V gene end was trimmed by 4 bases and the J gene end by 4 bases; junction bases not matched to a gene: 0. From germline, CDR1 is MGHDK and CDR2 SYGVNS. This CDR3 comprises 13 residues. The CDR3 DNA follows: TGTGCCAGCAGTGGACAGGGGAATCAGCCCCAGCATTTT. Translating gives CASSGQGNQPQHF.

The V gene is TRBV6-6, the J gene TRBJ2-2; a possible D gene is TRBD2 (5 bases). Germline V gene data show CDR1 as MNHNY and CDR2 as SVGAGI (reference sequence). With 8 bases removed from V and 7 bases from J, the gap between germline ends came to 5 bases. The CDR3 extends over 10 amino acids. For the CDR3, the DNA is TGTGCCAGCGGGAGCGGGGAGCTGTTTTTT. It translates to CASGSGELFF.

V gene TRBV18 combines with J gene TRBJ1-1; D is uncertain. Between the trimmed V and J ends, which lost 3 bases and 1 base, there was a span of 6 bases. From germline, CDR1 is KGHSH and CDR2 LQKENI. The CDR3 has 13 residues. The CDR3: CASSPQANTEAFF. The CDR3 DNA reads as TGTGCCAGCTCACCGCAGGCGAACACTGAAGCTTTCTTT.

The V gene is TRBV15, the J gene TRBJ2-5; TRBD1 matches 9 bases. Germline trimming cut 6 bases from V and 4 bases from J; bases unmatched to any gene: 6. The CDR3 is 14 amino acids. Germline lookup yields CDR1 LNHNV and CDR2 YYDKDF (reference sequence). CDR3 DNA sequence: TGTGCCACCAGGGGACAGGGTGTAAGAGAGACCCAGTACTTC. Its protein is CATRGQGVRETQYF. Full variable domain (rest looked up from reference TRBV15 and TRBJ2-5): DAMVIQNPRYQVTQFGKPVTLSCSQTLNHNVMYWYQQKSSQAPKLLFHYYDKDFNNEADTPDNFQSRRPNTSFCFLDIRSPGLGDTAMYLCATRGQGVRETQYFGPGTRLLVL.

The CDR3 sequence: CASRGGDRGANQPQHF. The CDR3 nucleotides read TGTGCCAGCAGAGGGGGGGACAGGGGTGCCAATCAGCCCCAGCATTTT. The gene calls are TRBV28 and TRBJ1-5, with 10 bases fitting TRBD1. Germline trimming cut 6 bases from V and 3 bases from J; bases unmatched to any gene: 8. The CDR3 spans 16 residues. The V gene's germline CDR1 is MDHEN and CDR2 SYDVKM.

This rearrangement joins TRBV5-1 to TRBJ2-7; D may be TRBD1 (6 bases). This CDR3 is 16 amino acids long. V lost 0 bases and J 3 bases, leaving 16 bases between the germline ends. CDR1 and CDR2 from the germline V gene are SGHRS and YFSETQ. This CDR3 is CASSLGRRQGIYEQYF. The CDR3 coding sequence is TGCGCCAGCAGCTTGGGTAGACGGCAGGGGATCTACGAGCAGTACTTC.

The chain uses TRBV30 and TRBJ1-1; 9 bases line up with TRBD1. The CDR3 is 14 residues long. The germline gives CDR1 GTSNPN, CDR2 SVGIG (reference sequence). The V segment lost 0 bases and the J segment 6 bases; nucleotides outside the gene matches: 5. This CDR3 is CAWSVSGQGAEAFF. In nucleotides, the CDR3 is TGTGCCTGGAGTGTATCGGGACAGGGCGCTGAAGCTTTCTTT.

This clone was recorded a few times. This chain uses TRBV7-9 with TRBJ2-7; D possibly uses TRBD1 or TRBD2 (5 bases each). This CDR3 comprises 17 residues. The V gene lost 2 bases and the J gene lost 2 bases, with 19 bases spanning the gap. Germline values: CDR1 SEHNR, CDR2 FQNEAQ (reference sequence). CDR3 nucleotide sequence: TGTGCCAGCAGCTTATCGGGACGGGGAAGTAGGACCTACGAGCAGTACTTC. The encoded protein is CASSLSGRGSRTYEQYF.

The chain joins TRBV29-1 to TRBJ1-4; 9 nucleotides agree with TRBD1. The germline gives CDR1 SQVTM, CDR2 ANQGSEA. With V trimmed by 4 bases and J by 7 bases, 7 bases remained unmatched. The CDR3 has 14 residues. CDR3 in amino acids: CSVGRTGAGEKLFF. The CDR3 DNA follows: TGCAGCGTTGGAAGGACAGGGGCCGGTGAAAAACTGTTTTTT.

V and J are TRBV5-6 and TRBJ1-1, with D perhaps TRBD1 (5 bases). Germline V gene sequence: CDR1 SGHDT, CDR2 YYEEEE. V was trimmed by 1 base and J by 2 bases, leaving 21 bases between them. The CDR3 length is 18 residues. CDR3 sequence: CASSLIVRARGGNTEAFF. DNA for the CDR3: TGTGCCAGCAGCTTGATCGTGAGGGCGAGGGGCGGAAACACTGAAGCTTTCTTT.

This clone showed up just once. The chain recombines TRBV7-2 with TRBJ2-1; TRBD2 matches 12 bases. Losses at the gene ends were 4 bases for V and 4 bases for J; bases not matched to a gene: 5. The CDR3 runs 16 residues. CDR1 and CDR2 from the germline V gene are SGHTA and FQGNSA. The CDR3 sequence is CASSSRTSGDYNEQFF. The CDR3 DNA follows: TGTGCCAGCAGCTCTCGGACTAGCGGGGATTACAATGAGCAGTTCTTC.

CDR3 bases: TGTGCCAGTAGTCTCGGGGGCTCTGGAAACACCATATATTTT. Its protein product is CASSLGGSGNTIYF. The chain combines TRBV19 with TRBJ1-3; D is perhaps TRBD1 (5 bases). The germline V and J ends were trimmed by 5 bases and 0 bases, with 8 bases remaining between them. CDR1 and CDR2 (germline): LNHDA, SQIVND (reference sequence). CDR3 length equals 14 residues.

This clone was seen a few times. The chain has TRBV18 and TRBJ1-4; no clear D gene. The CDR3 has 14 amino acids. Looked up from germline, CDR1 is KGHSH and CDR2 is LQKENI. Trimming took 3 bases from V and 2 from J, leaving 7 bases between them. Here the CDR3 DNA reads TGTGCCAGCTCACCCTCCCGGACTAATGAAAAACTGTTTTTT. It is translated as CASSPSRTNEKLFF.

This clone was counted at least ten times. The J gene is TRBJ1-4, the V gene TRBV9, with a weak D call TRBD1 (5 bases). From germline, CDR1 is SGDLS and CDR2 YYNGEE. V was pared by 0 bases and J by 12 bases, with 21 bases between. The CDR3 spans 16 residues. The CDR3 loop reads CASSVALYGHDGELFF. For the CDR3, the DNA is TGTGCCAGCAGCGTAGCCCTCTACGGACACGATGGGGAACTGTTTTTT.

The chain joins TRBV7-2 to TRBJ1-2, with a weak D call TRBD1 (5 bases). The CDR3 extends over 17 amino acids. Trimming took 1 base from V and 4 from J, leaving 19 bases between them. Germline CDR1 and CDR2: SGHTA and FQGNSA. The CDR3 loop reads CASSLVALGGVGYGYTF. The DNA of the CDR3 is TGTGCCAGCAGCTTAGTAGCCCTGGGAGGGGTAGGCTATGGCTACACCTTC.

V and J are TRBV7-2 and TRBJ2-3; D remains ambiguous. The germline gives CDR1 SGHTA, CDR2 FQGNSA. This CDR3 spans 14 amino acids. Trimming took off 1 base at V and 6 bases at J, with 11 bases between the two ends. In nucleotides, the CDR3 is TGTGCCAGCAGCTTAGTGTCAGGACCGGATACGCAGTATTTT. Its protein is CASSLVSGPDTQYF.

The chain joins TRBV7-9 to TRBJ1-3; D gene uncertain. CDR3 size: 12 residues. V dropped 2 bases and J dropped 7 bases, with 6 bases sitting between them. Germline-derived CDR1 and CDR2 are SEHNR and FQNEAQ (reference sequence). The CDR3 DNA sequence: TGTGCCAGCAGCTTAATGGGGAACACCATATATTTT. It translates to CASSLMGNTIYF.

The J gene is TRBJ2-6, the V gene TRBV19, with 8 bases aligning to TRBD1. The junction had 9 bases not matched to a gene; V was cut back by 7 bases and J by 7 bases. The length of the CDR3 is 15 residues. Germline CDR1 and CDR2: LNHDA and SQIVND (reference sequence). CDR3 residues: CASNFGQGGANVLTF. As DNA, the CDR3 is TGTGCCAGTAACTTCGGACAGGGAGGAGCCAACGTCCTGACTTTC.

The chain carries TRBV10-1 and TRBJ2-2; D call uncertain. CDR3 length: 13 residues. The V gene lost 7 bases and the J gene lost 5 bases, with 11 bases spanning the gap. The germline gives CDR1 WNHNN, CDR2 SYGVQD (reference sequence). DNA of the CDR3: TGCGCCAGCAAAGTGTCTGAGACCGGGGAGCTGTTTTTT. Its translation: CASKVSETGELFF.

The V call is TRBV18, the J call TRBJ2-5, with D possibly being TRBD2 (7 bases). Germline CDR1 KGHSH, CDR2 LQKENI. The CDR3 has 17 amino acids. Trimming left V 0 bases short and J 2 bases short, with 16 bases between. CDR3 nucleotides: TGTGCCAGCTCACCACCAGGGCGGGGGCCCAGACAAGAGACCCAGTACTTC. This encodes CASSPPGRGPRQETQYF.